The 29 T cell receptor beta chains listed next were all sequenced from one sample in a study of blood T cell repertoires in COVID-19. TCRdb keeps only in-frame clones here, not all; method: immunoSEQ multiplex PCR. The sample contains under 450,000 clones, roughly 90% of which appear only once. Sample: PBMCs or T cells enriched from blood (not recorded which). The receptors originated from a woman aged 40 to 55 who had been exposed to COVID-19.

The genes are TRBV11-3 and TRBJ1-6, with D maybe TRBD1 (5 bases). Trimming took 5 bases from V and 7 from J, leaving 9 bases between them. There are 13 residues in the CDR3. Looked up from germline, CDR1 is SGHNT and CDR2 is YENEEA. CDR3 sequence reads: CASSLSGNSPLHF. For the CDR3, the DNA is TGTGCCAGCAGCCTTTCAGGGAATTCACCCCTCCACTTT.

The chain is built from TRBV9 and TRBJ1-4; D ambiguous. CDR1 is SGDLS and CDR2 is YYNGEE in the germline V gene. The CDR3 totals 14 residues. Trimming left V 4 bases short and J 4 bases short, with 11 bases between. CDR3 nucleotide sequence: TGTGCCAGCAGCCGACAAAACCGTAATGAAAAACTGTTTTTT. It translates to CASSRQNRNEKLFF.

This sequence joins TRBV30 and TRBJ1-2, with TRBD1 as a possible D gene (5 bases). Trimming shortened V by 1 base and J by 3 bases, and 12 bases separated the two germline ends. CDR3 length: 14 residues. Germline loops: CDR1 GTSNPN, CDR2 SVGIG (reference sequence). For the CDR3, the DNA is TGTGCCTGGAGTGCAGGGCGGGGGGACTATGGCTACACCTTC. Translating it yields CAWSAGRGDYGYTF.

The rearrangement uses TRBV9 and TRBJ2-5; perhaps TRBD2 as D (5 bases). CDR1 and CDR2 from the germline V gene are SGDLS and YYNGEE. Trimming took off 7 bases at V and 2 bases at J, with 21 bases between the two ends. This CDR3 has 16 residues. The CDR3 bases are TGTGCCAGCTGTCAAACCGCGGGCGTAAATCAAGAGACCCAGTACTTC. Its translation: CASCQTAGVNQETQYF.

The chain uses TRBV3-1 (or the pseudogene TRBV3-2) and TRBJ1-1, with 9 bases lining up with TRBD1. Unmatched junction bases numbered 13, after V lost 5 bases and J lost 0 bases. Germline CDR1 is LGHDT and CDR2 is YNNKEL (reference sequence). The CDR3 sequence is 18 residues long. The CDR3 loop is CASSFTTRTGDVNTEAFF. For the CDR3, the DNA is TGTGCCAGCAGCTTTACTACCAGGACAGGGGACGTGAACACTGAAGCTTTCTTT.

V usage is TRBV14 and J usage is TRBJ1-2; TRBD1 matches 7 bases. Unmatched junction bases numbered 2, after V lost 3 bases and J lost 1 base. The CDR3 is 14 residues long. Germline V CDR1 and CDR2: SGHDN, FVKESK. Written as DNA, the CDR3 is TGTGCCAGCAGCCACAACAGGGGTAACTATGGCTACACCTTC. Protein: CASSHNRGNYGYTF.

The chain employs TRBV27 and TRBJ2-7, with 9 bases matching TRBD1. This CDR3 is 14 amino acids long. V dropped 7 bases and J dropped 7; count of bases not matched to a gene: 11. CDR1 and CDR2 from the germline V gene are MNHEY and SMNVEV (reference sequence). CDR3 in DNA: TGTGCCAGCAAAACGGACAGGGGATTTGGGGAGCAGTACTTC. Residues: CASKTDRGFGEQYF.

This sequence joins TRBV24-1 and TRBJ2-3; D not certain. V lost 5 bases and J 5 bases, leaving 4 bases between the germline ends. The CDR3 is 11 amino acids. Germline CDR1 KGHDR, CDR2 SFDVKD. The chain's CDR3 is CATSALDTQYF. The CDR3 DNA is TGTGCCACCAGTGCCTTAGATACGCAGTATTTT.

The chain uses TRBV3-1 (or the pseudogene TRBV3-2) and TRBJ2-7, with TRBD1 matching over 8 bases. Germline V gene lookup returns CDR1 LGHDT and CDR2 YNNKEL (reference sequence). The length of the CDR3 is 15 residues. Trimming cost V 1 base and J 3 bases; bases outside gene matches: 5. The CDR3 loop is CASSQVTGGSYEQYF. CDR3 nucleotide sequence: TGTGCCAGCAGCCAAGTCACAGGGGGGAGCTACGAGCAGTACTTC.

J is TRBJ2-1 and V is TRBV24-1; 8 bases are shared with TRBD2. The V gene end was trimmed by 0 bases and the J gene end by 6 bases; junction bases not matched to a gene: 3. Germline V gene lookup returns CDR1 KGHDR and CDR2 SFDVKD. The CDR3 covers 15 residues. CDR3 DNA: TGTGCCACCAGTGATTTGCGGGAGGGCCGCAATGAGCAGTTCTTC. Amino acids: CATSDLREGRNEQFF.

V gene TRBV7-9 combines with J gene TRBJ1-2; TRBD1 matches 11 bases. After removal of 5 bases from V and 3 bases from J, the junction contained 5 bases not matched to a gene. Germline CDR1 and CDR2: SEHNR and FQNEAQ (reference sequence). The CDR3 has 15 residues. CDR3: CASSPSGQGDYGYTF. CDR3 coding DNA: TGTGCCAGCAGCCCCTCGGGACAGGGGGACTATGGCTACACCTTC. Full variable domain (outside the CDR3, taken from reference TRBV7-9 and TRBJ1-2): DTGVSQNPRHKITKRGQNVTFRCDPISEHNRLYWYRQTLGQGPEFLTYFQNEAQLEKSRLLSDRFSAERPKGSFSTLEIQRTEQGDSAMYLCASSPSGQGDYGYTFGSGTRLTVV.

The chain carries TRBV19 and TRBJ2-1, with D possibly matching TRBD2 (6 bases). This CDR3 region has 15 residues. The germline V gene encodes CDR1 LNHDA and CDR2 SQIVND (reference sequence). The V end lost 5 bases, the J end lost 1 base, and 12 bases lay between the germline ends. The chain's CDR3 is CASSQGLVSYNEQFF. The CDR3 nucleotides are TGTGCCAGTAGTCAGGGACTTGTATCCTACAATGAGCAGTTCTTC. The full variable domain, in which reference TRBV19 and TRBJ2-1 provide the parts outside the CDR3, is DGGITQSPKYLFRKEGQNVTLSCEQNLNHDAMYWYRQDPGQGLRLIYYSQIVNDFQKGDIAEGYSVSREKKESFPLTVTSAQKNPTAFYLCASSQGLVSYNEQFFGPGTRLTVL.

The chain recombines TRBV30 with TRBJ1-2, with 9 bases identical to TRBD1. This CDR3 is 18 amino acids long. Germline CDR1 and CDR2: GTSNPN and SVGIG (reference sequence). Trimming removed 0 bases from V and 0 bases from J; junction bases left unmatched: 11. CDR3 DNA sequence: TGTGCCTGGAGTGTAATGCGGACAGGGGTGCGAACTAACTATGGCTACACCTTC. This translates into CAWSVMRTGVRTNYGYTF.

The V gene is TRBV19, the J gene TRBJ1-2; 7 bases agree with TRBD1. This CDR3 is 15 amino acids long. Germline trimming cut 0 bases from V and 8 bases from J; bases unmatched to any gene: 9. The germline V gene encodes CDR1 LNHDA and CDR2 SQIVND (reference sequence). DNA for the CDR3: TGTGCCAGTAGTATAGATCCGAGACAGGGAAGAGGCTACACCTTC. It encodes CASSIDPRQGRGYTF.

The chain recombines TRBV7-9 with TRBJ2-2; TRBD1 matches 9 bases. The CDR3 extends over 19 amino acids. Unmatched junction bases numbered 10, after V lost 2 bases and J lost 0 bases. Germline V gene data show CDR1 as SEHNR and CDR2 as FQNEAQ (reference sequence). Here the CDR3 DNA reads TGTGCCAGCAGCTTAAAAGCCGGGAGACAGGGGGCGAACACCGGGGAGCTGTTTTTT. Protein: CASSLKAGRQGANTGELFF.

The rearrangement joins TRBV11-3 to TRBJ1-1, with D perhaps matching TRBD1 (6 bases). This CDR3 contains 13 residues. Trimming took off 0 bases at V and 8 bases at J, with 10 bases between the two ends. In germline, CDR1 is SGHNT, CDR2 YENEEA. CDR3 sequence (DNA): TGTGCCAGCAGCTTAGAAGAGGGGACAGAAGCTTTCTTT. Amino acids: CASSLEEGTEAFF.

This chain uses TRBV5-1 with TRBJ2-5, with D possibly TRBD2 on 6 matching bases. CDR3 size: 14 residues. Germline lookup yields CDR1 SGHRS and CDR2 YFSETQ. V dropped 3 bases and J dropped 4 bases, with 13 bases sitting between them. The CDR3 DNA follows: TGCGCCAGCAGCTACCAAATGGGGGGAGAGACCCAGTACTTC. Translating it yields CASSYQMGGETQYF. The variable domain in full, with the rest retrieved from reference TRBV5-1 and TRBJ2-5, is KAGVTQTPRYLIKTRGQQVTLSCSPISGHRSVSWYQQTPGQGLQFLFEYFSETQRNKGNFPGRFSGRQFSNSRSEMNVSTLELGDSALYLCASSYQMGGETQYFGPGTRLLVL.

The chain joins TRBV30 to TRBJ1-3; D is ambiguous. The V gene lost 0 bases and the J gene lost 3 bases, with 6 bases spanning the gap. CDR3 length: 13 amino acids. Germline V CDR1 and CDR2: GTSNPN, SVGIG (reference sequence). The CDR3 DNA reads TGTGCCTGGAGTGTGAGTGGTGGAAACACCATATATTTT. This sequence encodes CAWSVSGGNTIYF.

J is TRBJ2-2 and V is TRBV18; D ambiguous. V was pared by 3 bases and J by 4 bases, with 6 bases between. The CDR3 sequence is 13 residues long. Germline CDR1 KGHSH, CDR2 LQKENI. CDR3 nucleotides: TGTGCCAGCTCACCGTTTAGCACCGGGGAGCTGTTTTTT. Translating it yields CASSPFSTGELFF.

The chain uses TRBV6-2 or TRBV6-3 and TRBJ2-7, with no clear D. The CDR3 is made up of 14 amino acids. Germline CDR1 reads MNHEY; CDR2 reads SVGEGT. V lost 6 bases to trimming and J lost 5 bases, with 17 bases between them. CDR3 in amino acids: CASSPGRQADEQYF. The CDR3 DNA sequence: TGTGCCAGCAGCCCAGGTCGCCAGGCCGACGAGCAGTACTTC.

J is TRBJ1-6 and V is TRBV6-5; 10 bases are a match to TRBD1. Losses at the gene ends were 6 bases for V and 9 bases for J; bases not matched to a gene: 5. From germline, CDR1 is MNHEY and CDR2 SVGAGI. CDR3 length: 14 residues. CDR3 DNA sequence: TGTGCCAGCAGCCGACAGGGGGCACCTTCACCCCTCCACTTT. Its protein product is CASSRQGAPSPLHF.

The chain joins TRBV5-5 to TRBJ1-1; tentatively, D is TRBD1 (6 bases). The CDR3 contains 12 residues. Germline loops: CDR1 SGHKS, CDR2 YYEKEE (reference sequence). V shed 4 bases and J shed 6 bases, with 10 bases lying between them. CDR3 region: CASSPRGSEAFF. CDR3 DNA sequence: TGTGCCAGCAGCCCGAGGGGGTCTGAAGCTTTCTTT.

V gene TRBV3-1 (or the pseudogene TRBV3-2) combines with J gene TRBJ1-2; 7 bases map to TRBD1. With 4 bases clipped from V and 7 bases from J, the junction kept 9 bases outside the gene matches. This CDR3 contains 14 residues. In germline, CDR1 is LGHDT, CDR2 YNNKEL (reference sequence). The CDR3 nucleotides are TGTGCCAGCAGCCGCCGGACAGGAGCGTCTGGCTACACCTTC. Translated, it gives CASSRRTGASGYTF.

The rearrangement links TRBV14 to TRBJ2-3, with 7 bases lining up with TRBD1. Germline CDR1 SGHDN, CDR2 FVKESK. J lost 2 bases, V lost 6 bases, and 11 bases had no gene match. The CDR3 contains 16 residues. Here the CDR3 DNA reads TGTGCCAGCAGTTCGATGGGACAGATAAACACAGATACGCAGTATTTT. Encoded protein: CASSSMGQINTDTQYF.

This chain links TRBV10-2 with TRBJ2-1; D possibly corresponds to TRBD1 (6 bases). The germline gives CDR1 WSHSY, CDR2 SAAADI. V shed 6 bases and J shed 6 bases, with 12 bases lying between them. This CDR3 has 13 amino acids. The CDR3, as DNA: TGCGCCAGCAGAACCGGACAGCTCAATGAGCAGTTCTTC. As protein: CASRTGQLNEQFF.

The chain couples TRBV25-1 to TRBJ1-6; TRBD1 agrees at 8 bases. Germline V lookup: CDR1 MGHDK, CDR2 SYGVNS. With V trimmed by 1 base and J by 4 bases, 6 bases remained unmatched. The CDR3 sequence is 17 residues long. The CDR3 sequence is CASSESDRELYNSPLHF. DNA for the CDR3: TGTGCCAGCAGTGAATCGGACAGGGAACTATATAATTCACCCCTCCACTTT.

With respect to this clone: The identical CDR3 is also encoded by other nucleotide sequences in the sample. The rearrangement uses TRBV6-1 and TRBJ1-1; D ambiguous. V dropped 3 bases and J dropped 2 bases, with 7 bases sitting between them. Germline V CDR1 and CDR2: MNHNS, SASEGT. The CDR3 runs 13 residues. The CDR3 region has the DNA TGTGCCAGCAGTGACGGTTTCAACACTGAAGCTTTCTTT. Translated, it gives CASSDGFNTEAFF.

This chain links TRBV4-3 with TRBJ1-4; TRBD1 matches at 7 bases. The junction had 3 bases not matched to a gene; V was cut back by 0 bases and J by 8 bases. Germline values: CDR1 LGHNA, CDR2 YSLEER. The CDR3 spans 14 residues. The CDR3 DNA is TGCGCCAGCAGCCAAGACACAGGGGACGAAAAACTGTTTTTT. Residues: CASSQDTGDEKLFF.

A note on this clone: This sample includes further DNA sequences coding for the same CDR3. The chain has TRBV5-1 and TRBJ2-7; D is uncertain. Trimming stripped 1 base from V and 0 bases from J, with 5 bases between. CDR1 and CDR2 (germline): SGHRS, YFSETQ. This CDR3 is built from 13 residues. CDR3 residues: CASSLTGSYEQYF. The CDR3 DNA is TGCGCCAGCAGCTTGACGGGCTCCTACGAGCAGTACTTC.